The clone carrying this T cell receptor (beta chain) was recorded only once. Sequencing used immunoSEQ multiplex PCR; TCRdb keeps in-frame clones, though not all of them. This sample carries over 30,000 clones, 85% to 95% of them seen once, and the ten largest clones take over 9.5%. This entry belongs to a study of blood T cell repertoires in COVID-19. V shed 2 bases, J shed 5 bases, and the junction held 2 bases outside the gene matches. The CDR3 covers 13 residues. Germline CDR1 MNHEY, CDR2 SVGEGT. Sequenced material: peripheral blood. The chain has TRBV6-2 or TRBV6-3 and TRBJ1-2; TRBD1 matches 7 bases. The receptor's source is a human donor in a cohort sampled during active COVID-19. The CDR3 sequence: CASSYGTEYGYTF. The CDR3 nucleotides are TGTGCCAGCAGTTACGGGACAGAGTATGGCTACACCTTC.